The entry below gives a single T cell receptor (beta chain) sequence along with its context. The sample is drawn from a study of blood T cell repertoires in COVID-19. The wider study: Samples representing acute and convalescent COVID-19 were sourced from the United States, Italy and Spain.

The assay was immunoSEQ multiplex PCR, and TCRdb's table has in-frame clones only and misses some. The repertoire has about 150,000 clones, 70% to 80% of them found once; the top ten carry around a sixth. Germline values: CDR1 SQVTM, CDR2 ANQGSEA. J was trimmed by 4 bases and V by 4 bases; bases with no gene match: 13. The CDR3 is made up of 17 amino acids. The V call is TRBV29-1, the J call TRBJ2-1; TRBD1 agrees at 10 bases. The source material was peripheral blood. This sequence was found in a man aged 45-60 years with acute or convalescent COVID-19. The CDR3 here is CSVGTGGGQWAYNEQFF. CDR3 nucleotides: TGCAGCGTTGGGACAGGGGGGGGCCAGTGGGCTTACAATGAGCAGTTCTTC.